Listed here are 27 T cell receptor beta chains from one sample, sequenced in a study of post-analysis software for immune sequencing data. Findings and limits, study-wide: Roughly five TRBV segments occurring more often in patients than controls included TRBV5-6, TRBV5-1 and TRBV20-1.

For these receptors, no antigen is known. Unique molecular identifiers featured in each of the TCR beta cDNA libraries. TCRdb re-called the PCR reads with MiXCR, one entry per CDR3 protein. The sample has about 540,000 distinct CDR3 sequences, 34% seen once. The source material was blood. These receptors were collected from a girl aged 2-17 years with multiple sclerosis.

This clonotype was counted ten times or more. The V gene is TRBV12-3 or TRBV12-4, the J gene TRBJ1-2; D is possibly TRBD1 (6 bases). CDR3 size: 14 residues. V gave up 6 bases and J gave up 7 bases, with 18 bases separating them. CDR3 protein: CASRAEGQYPGYTF. DNA of the CDR3: TGTGCCAGCAGAGCCGAAGGACAGTATCCTGGCTACACCTTC.

The chain combines TRBV9 with TRBJ2-5, with 7 bases lining up with TRBD1. V lost 1 base and J lost 5; bases outside the gene matches: 5. The CDR3 length is 14 residues. Germline V lookup: CDR1 SGDLS, CDR2 YYNGEE. CDR3 in amino acids: CASSVRQGPETQYF. Written as DNA, the CDR3 is TGTGCCAGCAGCGTACGACAGGGTCCGGAGACCCAGTACTTC.

A few counts support this clonotype. The J gene is TRBJ2-3, the V gene TRBV11-1; D might be TRBD2 (6 bases). Germline values: CDR1 SGHAT, CDR2 FQDESV (reference sequence). CDR3 length equals 15 residues. Between the trimmed V and J ends, which lost 6 bases and 2 bases, there was a span of 15 bases. CDR3 nucleotides: TGTGCCAGCAGTAGGACGGGGGATTCCACAGATACGCAGTATTTT. Translation gives CASSRTGDSTDTQYF.

V gene TRBV27 combines with J gene TRBJ2-2; TRBD1 agrees at 12 bases. Per germline, CDR1 MNHEY and CDR2 SMNVEV (reference sequence). CDR3 length: 16 residues. V lost 4 bases, J lost 3 bases, and 3 bases stayed unmatched. CDR3 residues: CASSWDRGRDTGELFF. The CDR3 DNA reads as TGTGCCAGCAGTTGGGACAGGGGGCGGGACACCGGGGAGCTGTTTTTT.

This chain links TRBV27 with TRBJ2-7; 15 positions match TRBD2. The J call may be mistaken, given a closer DNA end match to TRBJ2-5. CDR1 MNHEY and CDR2 SMNVEV come from the germline V gene (reference sequence). The CDR3 extends over 17 amino acids. This CDR3 reads CASSQWTSGGASKTQYF. The CDR3 DNA is TGTGCCAGCAGTCAGTGGACTAGCGGGGGGGCTTCGAAGACCCAGTACTTC.

This clonotype appeared a few times. An end of the junction does not agree with germline; a read error may underlie this. V and J are TRBV7-7 and TRBJ2-7; D may correspond to TRBD1 or TRBD2 (5 bases each). Germline assignment: CDR1 SSHAT and CDR2 FNYEAQ (reference sequence). The CDR3 covers 15 residues. CDR3 sequence reads: CASSLLRGNSYEQYF. The CDR3 DNA reads as TGTGCTAGCAGCCTCTTGAGGGGAAACTCCTACGAGCAGTACTTC.

The rearrangement links TRBV20-1 to TRBJ2-7; no reliable D call. Trimming stripped 6 bases from V and 1 base from J, with 10 bases between. The CDR3 covers 12 residues. CDR1 and CDR2 from the germline V gene are DFQATT and SNEGSKA (reference sequence). CDR3: CSATDGSYEQYF. CDR3 nucleotide sequence: TGCAGTGCAACGGACGGGTCCTACGAGCAGTACTTC.

In its sample, this clonotype was seen a few times. The chain links TRBV2 to TRBJ2-3; 11 bases map to TRBD1. CDR3 length equals 14 residues. The germline gives CDR1 SNHLY, CDR2 FYNNEI. V was clipped by 7 bases and J by 6 bases; unmatched bases: 6. CDR3 nucleotides: TGTGCCAGCAATAGGGACAGGGGGTTCGATACGCAGTATTTT. Translating it yields CASNRDRGFDTQYF.

The genes are TRBV19 and TRBJ2-7; D gene unclear. Germline values: CDR1 LNHDA, CDR2 SQIVND (reference sequence). V lost 2 bases to trimming and J lost 6 bases, with 11 bases between them. The CDR3 contains 13 residues. CDR3 DNA sequence: TGTGCCAGTAGTATACGTGACACGACCGAGCAGTACTTC. It translates to CASSIRDTTEQYF.

This clonotype was observed a few times. The CDR3 bases are TGTGCCAGCAGCTCCGGACCGGGACAGGGCTTCTACGAGCAGTACTTC. Protein sequence: CASSSGPGQGFYEQYF. The gene calls are TRBV7-8 and TRBJ2-7; 9 bases line up with TRBD1. J gave up 3 bases and V 4 bases, and 10 bases lay outside the gene matches. Looked up from germline, CDR1 is SGHVS and CDR2 is FQNEAQ. The CDR3 is 16 amino acids.

This clonotype was counted a few times. The rearrangement joins TRBV6-6 to TRBJ2-5, with 12 bases lining up with TRBD2. The junction had 4 bases not matched to a gene; V was cut back by 0 bases and J by 2 bases. CDR1 is MNHNY, CDR2 SVGAGI, per germline (reference sequence). The CDR3 length is 17 residues. The CDR3 DNA follows: TGTGCCAGCAGTTACTCGACTAGCGGGGGTCCACAAGAGACCCAGTACTTC. It encodes CASSYSTSGGPQETQYF.

The chain recombines TRBV9 with TRBJ2-5; D is possibly TRBD1 (5 bases). Between the trimmed V and J ends, which lost 3 bases and 3 bases, there was a span of 6 bases. Germline CDR1 SGDLS, CDR2 YYNGEE. The CDR3 consists of 12 residues. CDR3: CASSATEETQYF. CDR3 nucleotides: TGTGCCAGCAGCGCGACAGAAGAGACCCAGTACTTC.

The V gene is TRBV5-1, the J gene TRBJ1-6; 7 bases fit TRBD1. Looked up from germline, CDR1 is SGHRS and CDR2 is YFSETQ. Trimming removed 0 bases from V and 8 bases from J; junction bases left unmatched: 8. This CDR3 contains 16 residues. CDR3 nucleotides: TGCGCCAGCAGCTTGGCTCAGGGACAGTTCCATTCACCCCTCCACTTT. It yields the protein CASSLAQGQFHSPLHF.

This clonotype was seen only a few times. The CDR3 DNA reads TGCGCCAGCAGCTCCCGCCCGGGGGAGACCCAGTACTTC. Its translation is CASSSRPGETQYF. The chain links TRBV5-1 to TRBJ2-7, with D perhaps TRBD2 (5 bases). The DNA end is a closer match to TRBJ2-5, so the J assignment may be wrong. The CDR3 totals 13 residues. CDR1 and CDR2 from the germline V gene are SGHRS and YFSETQ.

The rearrangement uses TRBV7-2 and TRBJ1-2; maybe TRBD1 (6 bases). The CDR3 has 14 amino acids. The germline gives CDR1 SGHTA, CDR2 FQGNSA. Between the trimmed V and J ends, which lost 4 bases and 7 bases, there was a span of 16 bases. The CDR3 loop is CASSSNTGYPGYTF. The CDR3 region has the DNA TGTGCCAGCAGCTCTAACACAGGGTACCCTGGCTACACCTTC.

This clonotype turned up a few times. This chain links TRBV24-1 with TRBJ2-7, with D possibly called TRBD1 or TRBD2 (5 bases each). Trimming pared 5 bases from V and 5 bases from J, leaving 12 bases between. CDR3 size: 13 residues. CDR1 and CDR2 from the germline V gene are KGHDR and SFDVKD. CDR3 protein: CATSAEGTDEQYF. DNA of the CDR3: TGTGCCACCAGTGCCGAAGGGACCGACGAGCAGTACTTC.

The table lists this clonotype with many counts. V usage is TRBV6-2 or TRBV6-3 and J usage is TRBJ2-5; D may match TRBD1 or TRBD2 (5 bases each). Per germline, CDR1 MNHEY and CDR2 SVGEGT. Trimming shortened V by 5 bases and J by 3 bases, and 13 bases separated the two germline ends. This CDR3 is 14 amino acids long. CDR3 coding DNA: TGTGCCAGCAGTGACCTACTAGGGGAAGAGACCCAGTACTTC. Translated, it gives CASSDLLGEETQYF.

This clonotype came up many times. The J gene is TRBJ2-3, the V gene TRBV12-3 or TRBV12-4; D uncertain. Trimming cost V 5 bases and J 11 bases, with 20 bases left between them. CDR3 length: 14 residues. The chain's CDR3 is CASSPRVRADVQYF. In DNA form, the CDR3 reads TGTGCCAGCAGTCCCAGAGTGAGAGCAGATGTGCAGTATTTT.

In DNA form, the CDR3 reads TGTGCCAGCAGTTACTCGTGGCTAGCGGGGGACCGCACAGATACGCAGTATTTT. Translation: CASSYSWLAGDRTDTQYF. The chain links TRBV6-5 to TRBJ2-3; TRBD2 matches 10 bases. J was trimmed by 1 base and V by 0 bases; bases with no gene match: 7. This CDR3 region has 18 residues. Per germline, CDR1 MNHEY and CDR2 SVGAGI.

This clonotype appeared many times. The chain combines TRBV24-1 with TRBJ2-3; TRBD1 aligns across 9 bases. CDR3 length: 14 residues. Germline lookup yields CDR1 KGHDR and CDR2 SFDVKD. The junction had 6 bases not matched to a gene; V was cut back by 9 bases and J by 3 bases. The CDR3 coding sequence is TGTGCCACCCGCGACAGGGGGAGGACAGATACGCAGTATTTT. This translates into CATRDRGRTDTQYF.

This clonotype was seen a few times. The chain couples TRBV6-1 to TRBJ2-3; unclear D gene. The CDR3 covers 10 residues. V was shortened by 9 bases and J by 10 bases, with 11 bases between the two germline ends. In germline, CDR1 is MNHNS, CDR2 SASEGT. CDR3 bases: TGTGCCAGGTTCAGTTCTGCGCAGTATTTT. This codes for CARFSSAQYF.

This rearrangement joins TRBV12-3 or TRBV12-4 to TRBJ1-1; tentatively, D is TRBD1 (6 bases). Trimming removed 6 bases at V and 9 bases at J, with 11 bases between. The CDR3 contains 11 residues. Here the CDR3 reads CASREQGKAFF. For the CDR3, the DNA is TGTGCCAGCAGAGAACAGGGCAAAGCTTTCTTT.

V is TRBV7-9 and J is TRBJ2-3; D may correspond to TRBD1 or TRBD2 (5 bases each). Between the trimmed V and J ends, which lost 4 bases and 2 bases, there was a span of 13 bases. Germline V gene sequence: CDR1 SEHNR, CDR2 FQNEAQ (reference sequence). This CDR3 is 15 amino acids long. The CDR3 loop is CASSSRDQDTDTQYF. The CDR3, as DNA: TGTGCCAGCAGCTCCCGGGACCAGGACACAGATACGCAGTATTTT.

This clonotype was observed at least ten times. The chain recombines TRBV7-2 with TRBJ2-3; the D gene could be TRBD1 or TRBD2 (7 bases each). CDR1 and CDR2 from the germline V gene are SGHTA and FQGNSA. The CDR3 runs to 15 residues. V was trimmed by 5 bases and J by 3 bases, leaving 15 bases between them. This chain's CDR3 is CASSPPGGGTDTQYF. The CDR3 nucleotides are TGTGCCAGCAGCCCCCCAGGGGGGGGAACAGATACGCAGTATTTT.

This clonotype has a count of ten or more. This chain uses TRBV4-1 with TRBJ1-2, with TRBD1 identical over 7 bases. Germline CDR1 reads MGHRA; CDR2 reads YSYEKL. The ends lost 0 bases at V and 4 bases at J; junction bases unmatched: 8. This CDR3 contains 16 residues. CDR3 sequence: CASSQDQGVAAYGYTF. The CDR3 bases are TGCGCCAGCAGCCAAGATCAGGGGGTGGCGGCCTATGGCTACACCTTC.

V and J are TRBV6-1 and TRBJ2-7; D remains ambiguous. CDR3 size: 15 residues. V was clipped by 7 bases and J by 1 base, with 17 bases between them. Germline values: CDR1 MNHNS, CDR2 SASEGT. CDR3 residues: CASNLQSLGSYEQYF. CDR3 in DNA: TGTGCCAGCAATCTACAGAGCCTAGGTTCCTACGAGCAGTACTTC.

The rearrangement links TRBV29-1 to TRBJ1-1; unclear D gene. V dropped 7 bases and J dropped 1 base, with 13 bases sitting between them. CDR3 length equals 13 residues. CDR1 is SQVTM and CDR2 is ANQGSEA in the germline V gene. As DNA, the CDR3 is TGCAGCGCCGGGAGAAGGGCGAACACTGAAGCTTTCTTT. Translated: CSAGRRANTEAFF.